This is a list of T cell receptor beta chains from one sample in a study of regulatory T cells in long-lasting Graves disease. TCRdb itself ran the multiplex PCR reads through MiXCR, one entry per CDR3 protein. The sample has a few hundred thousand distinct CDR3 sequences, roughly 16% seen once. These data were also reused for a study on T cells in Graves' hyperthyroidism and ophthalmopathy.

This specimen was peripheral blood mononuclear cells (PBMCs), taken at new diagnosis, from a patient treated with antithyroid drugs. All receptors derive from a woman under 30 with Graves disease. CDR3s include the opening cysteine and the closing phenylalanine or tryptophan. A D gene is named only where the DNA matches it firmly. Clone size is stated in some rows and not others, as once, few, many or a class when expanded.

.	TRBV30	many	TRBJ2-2	CAWSQSGRHTGELFF	TGTGCCTGGAGTCAGAGCGGCCGCCACACCGGGGAGCTGTTTTTT
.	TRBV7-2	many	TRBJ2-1	CASRSGGEQFF	TGTGCCAGCAGATCCGGGGGTGAGCAGTTCTTC
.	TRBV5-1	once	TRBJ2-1	CASSPRPPSNEQFF	TGTGCCAGCAGCCCTCGACCACCATCCAATGAGCAGTTCTTC
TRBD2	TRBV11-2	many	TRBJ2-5	CASSAVAGETQYF	TGTGCCAGCAGCGCGGTAGCGGGGGAGACCCAGTACTTC
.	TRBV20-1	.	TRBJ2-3	CSAAYSGSTDTQYF	TGCAGTGCTGCCTATTCAGGGAGCACAGATACGCAGTATTTT
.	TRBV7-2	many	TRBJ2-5	CASQFRGMETQYF	TGTGCCAGCCAGTTTCGGGGCATGGAGACCCAGTACTTC
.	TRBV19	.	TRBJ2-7	CASSTGDLSSYEQYF	TGTGCCAGTAGTACCGGAGACCTAAGCTCCTACGAGCAGTACTTC
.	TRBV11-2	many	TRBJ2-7	CASSPVGNEQYF	TGTGCCAGCAGCCCTGTGGGCAACGAGCAGTACTTC
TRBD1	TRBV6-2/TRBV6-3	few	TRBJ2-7	CASSSSGTGRYEQYF	TGTGCCAGCAGTTCCTCCGGGACAGGGAGGTACGAGCAGTACTTC
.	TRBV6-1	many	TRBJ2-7	CASRTPGTKAYEQYF	TGTGCCAGCAGAACCCCTGGGACAAAGGCCTACGAGCAGTACTTC
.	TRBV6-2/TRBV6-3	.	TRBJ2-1	CASGLYHEQFF	TGTGCCAGCGGACTATATCATGAGCAGTTCTTC
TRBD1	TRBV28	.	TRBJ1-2	CASRSDRDYYGYTF	TGTGCCAGCAGATCCGACAGGGACTACTATGGCTACACCTTC
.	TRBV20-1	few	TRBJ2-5	CSASWQEGETQYF	TGCAGTGCTAGTTGGCAAGAGGGAGAGACCCAGTACTTC
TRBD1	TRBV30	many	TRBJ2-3	CAWSVQGSDTQYF	TGTGCCTGGAGTGTACAGGGGTCAGATACGCAGTATTTT
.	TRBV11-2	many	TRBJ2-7	CASSFFMHEQYF	TGTGCCAGCAGCTTTTTTATGCACGAGCAGTACTTC